This is a list of T cell receptor beta chains from one sample in a study of blood T cell repertoires in COVID-19. The assay was immunoSEQ multiplex PCR, and TCRdb's table has in-frame clones only and misses some. The table has 150,000 or so clones, 86% seen once. Sequencing input: peripheral blood. The receptors come from a woman aged 70-85 years with COVID-19, enrolled during active disease. The CDR3 runs from the conserved cysteine through the conserved F or W. The order of the fields is D gene, V gene, J gene, clone size, CDR3 protein, CDR3 DNA. D genes are given only for firm matches. Clone size is not always given. Where it is, it says once, few, many or a class for expanded clones.

D gene: TRBD2; V gene: TRBV18; J gene: TRBJ2-1; clone size: .; CDR3 protein: CASAPSGGAWNEQFF; CDR3 DNA: TGTGCCAGCGCTCCTAGCGGGGGGGCGTGGAATGAGCAGTTCTTC
D gene: .; V gene: TRBV5-1; J gene: TRBJ1-6; clone size: .; CDR3 protein: CASSYGQGDSPLHF; CDR3 DNA: TGCGCCAGCAGCTACGGACAAGGAGATTCACCCCTCCACTTT
D gene: .; V gene: TRBV6-2/TRBV6-3; J gene: TRBJ1-2; clone size: .; CDR3 protein: CASSYAVYYGYTF; CDR3 DNA: TGTGCCAGCAGTTACGCGGTCTACTATGGCTACACCTTC
D gene: .; V gene: TRBV3-1/TRBV3-2; J gene: TRBJ2-1; clone size: once; CDR3 protein: CASSQRSTGGYNEQFF; CDR3 DNA: TGTGCCAGCAGCCAACGGTCGACAGGTGGATACAATGAGCAGTTCTTC
D gene: TRBD1; V gene: TRBV18; J gene: TRBJ2-2; clone size: .; CDR3 protein: CASSPGQKNTGELFF; CDR3 DNA: TGTGCCAGCTCTCCGGGACAGAAGAACACCGGGGAGCTGTTTTTT
D gene: TRBD1; V gene: TRBV23-1; J gene: TRBJ1-6; clone size: .; CDR3 protein: CASSQSSWDRPSPLHF; CDR3 DNA: TGCGCCAGCAGTCAATCTTCCTGGGACAGGCCTTCACCCCTCCACTTT
D gene: TRBD1; V gene: TRBV7-2; J gene: TRBJ2-7; clone size: .; CDR3 protein: CASSLRDRGRGEQYF; CDR3 DNA: TGTGCCAGCAGCCTACGCGACAGGGGGCGTGGAGAGCAGTACTTC
D gene: TRBD1; V gene: TRBV10-2; J gene: TRBJ1-3; clone size: .; CDR3 protein: CASGTGTGGSAAGNTIYF; CDR3 DNA: TGCGCCAGCGGGACCGGGACAGGGGGCTCAGCGGCTGGAAACACCATATATTTT
D gene: .; V gene: TRBV6-5; J gene: TRBJ2-7; clone size: .; CDR3 protein: CASRHPGLAPHEQYF; CDR3 DNA: TGTGCCAGCAGGCACCCGGGACTCGCACCCCACGAGCAGTACTTC
D gene: .; V gene: TRBV5-5; J gene: TRBJ2-4; clone size: once; CDR3 protein: CASSVAGAKNIQYF; CDR3 DNA: TGTGCCAGCAGCGTCGCAGGGGCCAAAAACATTCAGTACTTC
D gene: .; V gene: TRBV19; J gene: TRBJ1-1; clone size: .; CDR3 protein: CASRQGFMNTEAFF; CDR3 DNA: TGTGCCAGTAGGCAGGGTTTCATGAACACTGAAGCTTTCTTT
D gene: TRBD1; V gene: TRBV19; J gene: TRBJ1-1; clone size: .; CDR3 protein: CASSIGQGNTEAFF; CDR3 DNA: TGTGCCAGTAGTATCGGACAGGGGAACACTGAAGCTTTCTTT
D gene: TRBD1; V gene: TRBV5-5; J gene: TRBJ2-6; clone size: .; CDR3 protein: CASTNRPGTGSGANVLTF; CDR3 DNA: TGTGCCAGCACCAATCGTCCCGGGACAGGGTCTGGGGCCAACGTCCTGACTTTC
D gene: TRBD2; V gene: TRBV4-2; J gene: TRBJ2-5; clone size: .; CDR3 protein: CASSQGSSGGLQETQYF; CDR3 DNA: TGTGCCAGCAGCCAAGGTTCGTCCGGGGGGTTACAAGAGACCCAGTACTTC
D gene: .; V gene: TRBV30; J gene: TRBJ1-1; clone size: .; CDR3 protein: CAWRPKRNTEAFF; CDR3 DNA: TGTGCCTGGAGGCCCAAGCGGAACACTGAAGCTTTCTTT
D gene: TRBD1; V gene: TRBV5-5; J gene: TRBJ1-2; clone size: .; CDR3 protein: CASSSIPGQRNYGYTF; CDR3 DNA: TGTGCCAGCAGCTCTATTCCGGGACAGCGCAACTATGGCTACACCTTC
D gene: TRBD1; V gene: TRBV3-1/TRBV3-2; J gene: TRBJ2-7; clone size: .; CDR3 protein: CASSTDRAGFREQYF; CDR3 DNA: TGTGCCAGCAGTACTGACAGGGCAGGCTTTCGCGAGCAGTACTTC
D gene: .; V gene: TRBV7-9; J gene: TRBJ1-1; clone size: .; CDR3 protein: CASSPTGGFQGMNTEAFF; CDR3 DNA: TGTGCCAGCAGCCCGACCGGGGGGTTCCAAGGAATGAACACTGAAGCTTTCTTT
D gene: .; V gene: TRBV12-3/TRBV12-4; J gene: TRBJ1-1; clone size: .; CDR3 protein: CASSLAGGTEAFF; CDR3 DNA: TGTGCCAGCAGTTTGGCCGGAGGGACTGAAGCTTTCTTT
D gene: .; V gene: TRBV28; J gene: TRBJ2-7; clone size: .; CDR3 protein: CASSGGTAFYEQYF; CDR3 DNA: TGTGCCAGCAGTGGGGGGACGGCCTTCTACGAGCAGTACTTC
D gene: TRBD1; V gene: TRBV6-2/TRBV6-3; J gene: TRBJ2-1; clone size: once; CDR3 protein: CASSRQGPYNEQFF; CDR3 DNA: TGTGCCAGCAGTAGACAGGGGCCCTACAATGAGCAGTTCTTC
D gene: TRBD1; V gene: TRBV20-1; J gene: TRBJ1-2; clone size: .; CDR3 protein: CSAKNRGGYTF; CDR3 DNA: TGCAGTGCTAAAAACAGGGGTGGCTACACCTTC
D gene: .; V gene: TRBV6-1; J gene: TRBJ1-1; clone size: .; CDR3 protein: CASSEREERLTEAFF; CDR3 DNA: TGTGCCAGCAGTGAACGGGAAGAAAGGCTCACTGAAGCTTTCTTT
D gene: .; V gene: TRBV30; J gene: TRBJ1-2; clone size: .; CDR3 protein: CAWGDSRYGYTF; CDR3 DNA: TGTGCCTGGGGCGACAGTCGATATGGCTACACCTTC
D gene: .; V gene: TRBV6-5; J gene: TRBJ2-7; clone size: few; CDR3 protein: CASSQTGVIFYEQYF; CDR3 DNA: TGTGCCAGCTCCCAGACAGGAGTCATTTTTTACGAGCAGTACTTC
D gene: .; V gene: TRBV11-2; J gene: TRBJ1-2; clone size: .; CDR3 protein: CASSFDSLQGYGYTF; CDR3 DNA: TGTGCCAGCAGCTTTGACAGCCTCCAAGGCTATGGCTACACCTTC
D gene: TRBD1; V gene: TRBV24-1; J gene: TRBJ2-2; clone size: many; CDR3 protein: CATSDPTGGFGSGELFF; CDR3 DNA: TGTGCCACCAGTGATCCGACAGGGGGCTTTGGTTCCGGGGAGCTGTTTTTT
D gene: .; V gene: TRBV7-2; J gene: TRBJ1-2; clone size: .; CDR3 protein: CASSSQGGSISTF; CDR3 DNA: TGTGCCAGCAGCTCGCAGGGAGGAAGTATCTCCACCTTC
D gene: TRBD1; V gene: TRBV10-1; J gene: TRBJ1-6; clone size: .; CDR3 protein: CASPTGLPNSPLHF; CDR3 DNA: TGCGCCAGTCCGACAGGGCTTCCGAATTCACCCCTCCACTTT
D gene: .; V gene: TRBV4-2; J gene: TRBJ1-4; clone size: once; CDR3 protein: CASSLPLTGSGLTNEKLFF; CDR3 DNA: TGTGCCAGCAGCCTTCCACTTACAGGGTCGGGCTTAACTAATGAAAAACTGTTTTTT
D gene: .; V gene: TRBV18; J gene: TRBJ1-3; clone size: .; CDR3 protein: CASSLTQGSGNTIYF; CDR3 DNA: TGTGCCAGCTCATTAACGCAGGGAAGTGGAAACACCATATATTTT
D gene: TRBD1; V gene: TRBV9; J gene: TRBJ2-2; clone size: .; CDR3 protein: CASSETGTGPGELFF; CDR3 DNA: TGTGCCAGCAGCGAGACCGGGACAGGGCCCGGGGAGCTGTTTTTT
D gene: .; V gene: TRBV6-1; J gene: TRBJ2-2; clone size: few; CDR3 protein: CASSKGGGVGTGELFF; CDR3 DNA: TGTGCCAGCAGTAAAGGGGGGGGCGTTGGCACCGGGGAGCTGTTTTTT
D gene: TRBD1; V gene: TRBV2; J gene: TRBJ1-1; clone size: .; CDR3 protein: CASRGGTGWNTEAFF; CDR3 DNA: TGTGCCAGCAGGGGGGGGACAGGGTGGAACACTGAAGCTTTCTTT
D gene: TRBD1; V gene: TRBV2; J gene: TRBJ2-1; clone size: few; CDR3 protein: CASHWDRDGEQFF; CDR3 DNA: TGTGCCAGCCACTGGGACAGGGATGGTGAGCAGTTCTTC
D gene: .; V gene: TRBV15; J gene: TRBJ1-2; clone size: .; CDR3 protein: CATSNQGFYGYTF; CDR3 DNA: TGTGCCACCAGCAATCAGGGGTTCTATGGCTACACCTTC